The rows below give T cell receptor beta chains drawn from one sample of a study of vaccination effects on CD4 cells after COVID-19. Assay used: immunoSEQ multiplex PCR; TCRdb lists only in-frame clones, some missing. The data hold about 66,000 clones, with roughly 80% observed a single time. These receptors lack a known antigen. The specimen was CD4+ T cells from PBMCs cultured without peptide, collected after COVID-19 vaccination. The source is a human donor who received a COVID-19 vaccine. CDR3s leave out the opening cysteine and the closing phenylalanine or tryptophan.

V: TRBV2; CDR3: ASSDSKIYGYT
V: TRBV7-6; CDR3: ASSLAGQLYNEQF
V: TRBV7-2; CDR3: ASSLGGQGYGYT
V: TRBV5-1; CDR3: ASSLLGGLAGNEQF
V: TRBV20-1; CDR3: SADGGMKQY
V: TRBV3-1/TRBV3-2; CDR3: ASSQLTGNNEQF
V: TRBV7-9; CDR3: ASSLWDRTTPYGYT
V: TRBV9; CDR3: ASSAGLGGTEAF
V: TRBV3-1/TRBV3-2; CDR3: ASSQGWGGCT
V: TRBV19; CDR3: ASSIDLAGPDTQY
V: TRBV30; CDR3: AWSGGRTGVFAEAF
V: TRBV7-2; CDR3: ASILAGGPQETQY
V: TRBV6-5; CDR3: ASSYSNRGQGEAF
V: TRBV18; CDR3: ASSPLGNNSPLH
V: TRBV6-5; CDR3: ASRRTGGTGELF
V: TRBV28; CDR3: ASSLTAKGALNTEAF
V: TRBV5-1; CDR3: ASSSRIEAGELF
V: TRBV10-3; CDR3: AISETRRQTNTEAF
V: TRBV30; CDR3: AWSRTDGYT
V: TRBV18; CDR3: ASSPSDGYNEQF
V: TRBV29-1; CDR3: SVLRVVGTEAF
V: TRBV7-9; CDR3: ASSPPASSSNEQF